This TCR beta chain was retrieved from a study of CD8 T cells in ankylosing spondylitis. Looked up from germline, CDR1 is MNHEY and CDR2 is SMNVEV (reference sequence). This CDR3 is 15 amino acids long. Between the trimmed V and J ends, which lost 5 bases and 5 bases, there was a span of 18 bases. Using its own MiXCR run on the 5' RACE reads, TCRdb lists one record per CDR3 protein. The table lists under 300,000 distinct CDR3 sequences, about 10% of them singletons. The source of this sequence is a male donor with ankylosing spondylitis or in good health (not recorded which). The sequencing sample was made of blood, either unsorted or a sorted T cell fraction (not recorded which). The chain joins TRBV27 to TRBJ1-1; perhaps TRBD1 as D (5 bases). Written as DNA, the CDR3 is TGTGCCAGCAGTCCCCCTGGAGGGGCGCGGACTGAAGCTTTCTTT. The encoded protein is CASSPPGGARTEAFF.